The 32 T cell receptor beta chains reported below all come from one sample, sequenced in a study of beta chain features in type 1 diabetes. What was sequenced were expressed TCRB transcripts, since all of the isolated RNA had been reverse transcribed. Profiling relied on immunoSEQ multiplex PCR, and the TCRdb table lists in-frame clones only, not all of them. The table lists 70,000 to 95,000 clones, around a third of them singletons. The sequenced material came from stem cell memory CD4+ T cells from blood. Source of these receptors: a woman aged 18-29 years in good health.

The chain joins TRBV10-3 to TRBJ1-1; D is undetermined. Per germline, CDR1 ENHRY and CDR2 SYGVKD. This CDR3 is 11 amino acids long. The V gene lost 10 bases and the J gene lost 10 bases, with 16 bases spanning the gap. The CDR3 region is CATTEGLGAFF. DNA for the CDR3: TGTGCCACCACAGAGGGTCTAGGAGCTTTCTTT.

V usage is TRBV6-5 and J usage is TRBJ2-2, with TRBD1 matching 9 bases. Trimming cost V 6 bases and J 5 bases; bases outside gene matches: 7. The CDR3 is 15 amino acids. CDR1 MNHEY and CDR2 SVGAGI come from the germline V gene. The CDR3, as DNA: TGTGCCAGCAGGCCACAGGGGGCGCAGACCGGGGAGCTGTTTTTT. Its translation is CASRPQGAQTGELFF.

The V gene is TRBV5-1, the J gene TRBJ2-3, with D perhaps TRBD2 (6 bases). Trimming shortened V by 2 bases and J by 1 base, and 11 bases separated the two germline ends. This CDR3 has 15 amino acids. From germline, CDR1 is SGHRS and CDR2 YFSETQ. The DNA for the CDR3 is TGCGCCAGCAGCTTTGGGGGGACCGGCACAGATACGCAGTATTTT. Translation: CASSFGGTGTDTQYF.

The chain is built from TRBV7-9 and TRBJ1-6; 8 bases agree with TRBD1. V shed 5 bases and J 10 bases; nucleotides not matched to a gene: 7. The CDR3 length is 14 residues. The germline gives CDR1 SEHNR, CDR2 FQNEAQ (reference sequence). The CDR3 spells CASSPGQGGSPLHF. The CDR3 DNA reads TGTGCCAGCAGCCCCGGACAGGGTGGGTCACCCCTCCACTTT. Supplemented by reference TRBV7-9 and TRBJ1-6, the full variable domain reads DTGVSQNPRHKITKRGQNVTFRCDPISEHNRLYWYRQTLGQGPEFLTYFQNEAQLEKSRLLSDRFSAERPKGSFSTLEIQRTEQGDSAMYLCASSPGQGGSPLHFGNGTRLTVT.

This rearrangement joins TRBV6-6 to TRBJ2-7, with 8 bases lining up with TRBD2. Germline trimming cut 6 bases from V and 2 bases from J; bases unmatched to any gene: 9. The CDR3 covers 15 residues. Germline loops: CDR1 MNHNY, CDR2 SVGAGI (reference sequence). CDR3 in DNA: TGTGCCAGCAGAGGTCTGTCGCGGGGGGCCTACGAGCAGTACTTC. Translated: CASRGLSRGAYEQYF.

The rearrangement links TRBV13 to TRBJ2-3; a weak D match, TRBD2 (5 bases). Deletions cut 6 bases from V and 3 bases from J, with 16 bases between. Germline V lookup: CDR1 PRHDT, CDR2 FYEKMQ (reference sequence). The CDR3 spans 15 residues. The CDR3 is CASRSQRQWTDTQYF. CDR3 nucleotides: TGTGCCAGCAGATCCCAGCGGCAGTGGACAGATACGCAGTATTTT.

The V call is TRBV7-9, the J call TRBJ2-2; TRBD1 aligns across 7 bases. Trimming took 8 bases from V and 2 from J; bases not matched to a gene: 5. This CDR3 comprises 14 residues. Germline V gives CDR1 SEHNR, CDR2 FQNEAQ (reference sequence). Here the CDR3 reads CASRGQSNTGELFF. CDR3 nucleotide sequence: TGTGCCAGCCGGGGACAGTCAAACACCGGGGAGCTGTTTTTT.

The V and J genes are TRBV5-1 and TRBJ2-7; possibly TRBD2 for D (5 bases). This CDR3 contains 14 residues. Trimming cost V 0 bases and J 7 bases, with 14 bases left between them. Germline V gene data show CDR1 as SGHRS and CDR2 as YFSETQ. CDR3 region: CASSLAGQTGEQYF. The CDR3 DNA reads as TGCGCCAGCAGCTTGGCAGGCCAAACGGGAGAGCAGTACTTC.

This chain connects TRBV25-1 to TRBJ1-1, with TRBD1 matching over 7 bases. Germline CDR1 MGHDK, CDR2 SYGVNS. V was pared by 3 bases and J by 1 base, with 2 bases of the junction left unmatched. CDR3 size: 14 residues. CDR3 nucleotide sequence: TGTGCCAGCAGTGACTACAGGGGGAACACTGAAGCTTTCTTT. Its translation is CASSDYRGNTEAFF. Full variable domain (remainder filled in from reference TRBV25-1 and TRBJ1-1): EADIYQTPRYLVIGTGKKITLECSQTMGHDKMYWYQQDPGMELHLIHYSYGVNSTEKGDLSSESTVSRIRTEHFPLTLESARPSHTSQYLCASSDYRGNTEAFFGQGTRLTVV.

This clone came up many times. This rearrangement joins TRBV7-9 to TRBJ2-5; D possibly corresponds to TRBD1 (5 bases). The germline V gene has CDR1 SEHNR and CDR2 FQNEAQ (reference sequence). Trimming removed 5 bases from V and 1 base from J, with 11 bases in between. The CDR3 consists of 14 residues. For the CDR3, the DNA is TGTGCCAGCAGCCCCAGGGAACTCCAAGAGACCCAGTACTTC. Its translation is CASSPRELQETQYF.

This clone appeared once. The chain uses TRBV6-5 and TRBJ1-1, with 7 nucleotides matching TRBD1. Germline V gene data show CDR1 as MNHEY and CDR2 as SVGAGI. The CDR3 extends over 14 amino acids. After removal of 4 bases from V and 6 bases from J, the junction contained 8 bases not matched to a gene. CDR3 sequence (DNA): TGTGCCAGCAGTTCCTTGGGGACAGCATCTGAAGCTTTCTTT. Translating gives CASSSLGTASEAFF.

This clone was seen a few times. The gene calls are TRBV6-5 and TRBJ2-3; TRBD2 agrees at 8 bases. With V trimmed by 6 bases and J by 4 bases, 3 bases remained unmatched. Per the germline V gene, CDR1 is MNHEY and CDR2 is SVGAGI. The CDR3 is 13 amino acids. CDR3: CASRNGGADTQYF. In DNA, the CDR3 is TGTGCCAGCAGGAACGGGGGGGCAGATACGCAGTATTTT.

This chain joins TRBV9 and TRBJ1-3; TRBD1 matches 10 bases. Germline V lookup: CDR1 SGDLS, CDR2 YYNGEE. The CDR3 spans 15 residues. Germline trimming cut 3 bases from V and 9 bases from J; bases unmatched to any gene: 9. The CDR3 bases are TGTGCCAGCAGCGCCCGCTTGGGGACAGGGGCCACCATATATTTT. It yields the protein CASSARLGTGATIYF.

As DNA, the CDR3 is TGTGCCTGGGGACCTTTTAGCGGGGGGACCCAAGAGACCCAGTACTTC. It translates to CAWGPFSGGTQETQYF. The chain has TRBV30 and TRBJ2-5; 10 bases align to TRBD2. With 5 bases clipped from V and 1 base from J, the junction kept 10 bases outside the gene matches. The CDR3 spans 16 residues. The germline V gene has CDR1 GTSNPN and CDR2 SVGIG (reference sequence).

This clone was seen a handful of times. The V and J genes are TRBV19 and TRBJ1-4; D perhaps matches TRBD1 (5 bases). The CDR3 loop spans 15 amino acids. V was clipped by 4 bases and J by 4 bases, with 13 bases between them. CDR1 and CDR2 (germline): LNHDA, SQIVND (reference sequence). The CDR3 sequence: CASSTRGADNEKLFF. The CDR3 region has the DNA TGTGCCAGTAGTACTCGCGGGGCGGATAATGAAAAACTGTTTTTT.

This chain uses TRBV6-5 with TRBJ1-1, with a weak D call TRBD1 (5 bases). Per the germline V gene, CDR1 is MNHEY and CDR2 is SVGAGI. Trimming stripped 5 bases from V and 8 bases from J, with 15 bases between. This CDR3 is built from 13 residues. CDR3 loop: CASSELNRFEAFF. CDR3 DNA: TGTGCCAGCAGTGAACTCAACAGGTTCGAAGCTTTCTTT.

At least ten counts were recorded for this clone. The chain carries TRBV7-3 and TRBJ2-3; D is possibly TRBD1 (5 bases). The germline V gene has CDR1 SGHTA and CDR2 FQGTGA. The ends were cut back, 4 bases at V and 3 bases at J, with 11 bases in the middle. This CDR3 is built from 14 residues. The CDR3 DNA sequence: TGTGCCAGCAGCTCCAGGGTAGAGACAGATACGCAGTATTTT. The encoded protein is CASSSRVETDTQYF.

J is TRBJ2-1 and V is TRBV23-1; 9 nucleotides line up with TRBD2. TRBV23-1 is reported as an ORF; its role is uncertain. The junction had 11 bases not matched to a gene; V was cut back by 2 bases and J by 3 bases. CDR3 length equals 18 residues. Here the CDR3 reads CASSQTNEREEGYNEQFF. DNA for the CDR3: TGCGCCAGCAGTCAAACAAACGAGCGGGAGGAGGGCTACAATGAGCAGTTCTTC.

The V gene is TRBV18, the J gene TRBJ1-1; D gene uncertain. The ends were cut back, 2 bases at V and 0 bases at J, with 4 bases in the middle. The V gene's germline CDR1 is KGHSH and CDR2 LQKENI. The CDR3 consists of 13 residues. The CDR3 spells CASSPALNTEAFF. As DNA, the CDR3 is TGTGCCAGCTCACCAGCGTTGAACACTGAAGCTTTCTTT.

This sequence joins TRBV6-6 and TRBJ2-3, with 8 nucleotides matching TRBD2. The trim removed 6 bases at V and 3 bases at J, leaving 5 bases unmatched. Germline lookup yields CDR1 MNHNY and CDR2 SVGAGI (reference sequence). The CDR3 runs 14 residues. CDR3 coding DNA: TGTGCCAGCAGATCGGGGGGGAGGACAGATACGCAGTATTTT. Its translation: CASRSGGRTDTQYF.

This clone has just a few counts. J is TRBJ1-1 and V is TRBV5-5, with D tentatively TRBD1 (5 bases). Trimming stripped 0 bases from V and 7 bases from J, with 13 bases between. The germline V gene has CDR1 SGHKS and CDR2 YYEKEE (reference sequence). CDR3 length equals 14 residues. The CDR3 coding sequence is TGTGCCAGCAGCTTGGAGGCAGGGAGGCTTGAAGCTTTCTTT. Its translation is CASSLEAGRLEAFF.

The rearrangement joins TRBV7-2 to TRBJ2-3; 8 nucleotides match TRBD2. Germline trimming cut 4 bases from V and 5 bases from J; bases unmatched to any gene: 5. In germline, CDR1 is SGHTA, CDR2 FQGNSA. This CDR3 contains 14 residues. The CDR3 protein is CASSSGGGEDTQYF. The CDR3 region has the DNA TGTGCCAGCAGCTCCGGGGGGGGCGAAGATACGCAGTATTTT.

The chain is built from TRBV15 and TRBJ2-7; 9 nucleotides match TRBD1. CDR3 length equals 15 residues. The V gene end was trimmed by 0 bases and the J gene end by 6 bases; junction bases not matched to a gene: 6. Germline V CDR1 and CDR2: LNHNV, YYDKDF (reference sequence). CDR3 bases: TGTGCCACCAGCAGAGAGAACAGGGGGCGCGCCGAGCAGTACTTC. Translated: CATSRENRGRAEQYF. The full variable domain, its missing parts supplied by reference TRBV15 and TRBJ2-7, is DAMVIQNPRYQVTQFGKPVTLSCSQTLNHNVMYWYQQKSSQAPKLLFHYYDKDFNNEADTPDNFQSRRPNTSFCFLDIRSPGLGDTAMYLCATSRENRGRAEQYFGPGTRLTVT.

This clone was seen once. This rearrangement joins TRBV5-1 to TRBJ1-1, with D possibly TRBD1 on 5 matching bases. The CDR3 length is 15 residues. Per the germline V gene, CDR1 is SGHRS and CDR2 is YFSETQ. V dropped 0 bases and J dropped 3 bases, with 12 bases sitting between them. The CDR3 spells CASSLGGGGYTEAFF. DNA of the CDR3: TGCGCCAGCAGCTTGGGGGGCGGGGGTTACACTGAAGCTTTCTTT.

There are a few counts of this clone. The V and J genes are TRBV30 and TRBJ2-3; 8 positions agree with TRBD1. V lost 1 base to trimming and J lost 14 bases; unmatched junction nucleotides: 5. Germline V gene data show CDR1 as GTSNPN and CDR2 as SVGIG (reference sequence). The CDR3 spans 11 residues. The CDR3 reads CAWSGQGPAYF. Written as DNA, the CDR3 is TGTGCCTGGAGTGGACAGGGGCCCGCGTATTTT.

The chain is built from TRBV4-2 and TRBJ2-5; 8 bases map to TRBD2. CDR3 length: 17 amino acids. The germline V gene encodes CDR1 LGHNA and CDR2 YNFKEQ. J was trimmed by 5 bases and V by 4 bases; bases with no gene match: 15. The CDR3 protein is CASSPGGTGRAFETQYF. The DNA of the CDR3 is TGTGCCAGCAGCCCCGGGGGCACCGGGAGGGCCTTTGAGACCCAGTACTTC.

This clone came up a few times. The CDR3 DNA reads TGTGCCAGCTCACCACCGGGCAGGGGGCTTGCTAACTATGGCTACACCTTC. Translation: CASSPPGRGLANYGYTF. The rearrangement links TRBV18 to TRBJ1-2; TRBD1 agrees at 8 bases. Germline CDR1 KGHSH, CDR2 LQKENI. The CDR3 sequence is 17 residues long. V was clipped by 0 bases and J by 0 bases; unmatched bases: 6.

This clone was detected once. The rearrangement uses TRBV30 and TRBJ1-6, with TRBD1 matching 8 bases. The V and J ends lost 1 base and 10 bases, in that order; junction bases with no gene match: 3. The CDR3 contains 13 residues. CDR1 and CDR2 from the germline V gene are GTSNPN and SVGIG (reference sequence). The CDR3 nucleotides read TGTGCCTGGAGTGCAGACAGGGGATCACCCCTCCACTTT. Its translation: CAWSADRGSPLHF.

The chain combines TRBV25-1 with TRBJ2-2; D gene uncertain. Trimming cost V 10 bases and J 3 bases, with 9 bases left between them. Germline-derived CDR1 and CDR2 are MGHDK and SYGVNS. The CDR3 extends over 12 amino acids. The CDR3 sequence: CATSLHTGELFF. CDR3 coding DNA: TGTGCCACCAGCCTACACACCGGGGAGCTGTTTTTT.

The table lists this clone with a few counts. The chain joins TRBV13 to TRBJ2-1; no clear D gene. The CDR3 is made up of 13 amino acids. Germline assignment: CDR1 PRHDT and CDR2 FYEKMQ (reference sequence). V lost 0 bases and J lost 4, with 4 bases in between. As DNA, the CDR3 is TGTGCCAGCAGCTTAGGACAATACAATGAGCAGTTCTTC. Protein sequence: CASSLGQYNEQFF.

The J gene is TRBJ1-2, the V gene TRBV6-5, with 9 bases identical to TRBD1. The CDR3 is 15 amino acids. The ends lost 0 bases at V and 5 bases at J; junction bases unmatched: 4. CDR1 and CDR2 from the germline V gene are MNHEY and SVGAGI. The CDR3: CASSYSGQGRYGYTF. CDR3 nucleotide sequence: TGTGCCAGCAGTTACTCGGGACAGGGAAGATATGGCTACACCTTC.

This clone was picked up a small number of times. J is TRBJ2-1 and V is TRBV20-1; D is ambiguous. The germline gives CDR1 DFQATT, CDR2 SNEGSKA (reference sequence). There are 11 residues in the CDR3. The V gene lost 4 bases and the J gene lost 7 bases, with 8 bases spanning the gap. Here the CDR3 reads CSAKARNEQFF. The DNA for the CDR3 is TGCAGTGCTAAAGCCCGGAATGAGCAGTTCTTC.